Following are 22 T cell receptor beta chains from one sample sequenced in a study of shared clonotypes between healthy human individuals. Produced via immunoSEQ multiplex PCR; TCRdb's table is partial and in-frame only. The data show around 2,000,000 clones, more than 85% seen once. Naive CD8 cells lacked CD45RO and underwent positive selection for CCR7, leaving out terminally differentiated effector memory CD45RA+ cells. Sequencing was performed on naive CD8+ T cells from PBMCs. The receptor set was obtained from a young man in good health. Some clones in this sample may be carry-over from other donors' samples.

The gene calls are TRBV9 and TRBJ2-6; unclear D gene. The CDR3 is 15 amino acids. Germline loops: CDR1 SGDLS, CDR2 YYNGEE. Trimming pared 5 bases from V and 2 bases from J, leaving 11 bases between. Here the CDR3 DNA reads TGTGCCAGCAGTGCCACGAGAACTGGGGCCAACGTCCTGACTTTC. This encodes CASSATRTGANVLTF. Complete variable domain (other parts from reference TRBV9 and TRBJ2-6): DSGVTQTPKHLITATGQRVTLRCSPRSGDLSVYWYQQSLDQGLQFLIQYYNGEERAKGNILERFSAQQFPDLHSELNLSSLELGDSALYFCASSATRTGANVLTFGAGSRLTVL.

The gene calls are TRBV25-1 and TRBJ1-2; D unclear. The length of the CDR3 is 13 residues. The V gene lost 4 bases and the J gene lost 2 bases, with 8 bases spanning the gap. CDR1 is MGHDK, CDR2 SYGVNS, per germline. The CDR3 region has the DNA TGTGCCAGCAGTGTTGGGTCCAACTATGGCTACACCTTC. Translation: CASSVGSNYGYTF.

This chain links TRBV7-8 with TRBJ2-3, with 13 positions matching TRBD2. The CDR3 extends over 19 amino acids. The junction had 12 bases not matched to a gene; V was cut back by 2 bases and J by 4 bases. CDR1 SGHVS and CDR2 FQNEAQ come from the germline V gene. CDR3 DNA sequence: TGTGCCAGCAGCTTAACGGGCAGGACTAGCGGGAGAATCCCAGATACGCAGTATTTT. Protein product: CASSLTGRTSGRIPDTQYF.

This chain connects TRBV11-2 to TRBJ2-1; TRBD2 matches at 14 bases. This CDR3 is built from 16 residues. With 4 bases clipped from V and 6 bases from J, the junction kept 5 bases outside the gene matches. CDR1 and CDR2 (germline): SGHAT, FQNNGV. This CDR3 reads CASSSRGTSGSNEQFF. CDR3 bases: TGTGCCAGCAGCTCCCGGGGGACTAGCGGGAGCAATGAGCAGTTCTTC.

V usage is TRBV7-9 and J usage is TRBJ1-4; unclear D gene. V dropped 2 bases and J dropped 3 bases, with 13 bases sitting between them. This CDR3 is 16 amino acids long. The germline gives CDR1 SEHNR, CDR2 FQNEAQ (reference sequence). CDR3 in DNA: TGTGCCAGCAGCTTAAGGACGGTCGCAGCTAATGAAAAACTGTTTTTT. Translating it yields CASSLRTVAANEKLFF.

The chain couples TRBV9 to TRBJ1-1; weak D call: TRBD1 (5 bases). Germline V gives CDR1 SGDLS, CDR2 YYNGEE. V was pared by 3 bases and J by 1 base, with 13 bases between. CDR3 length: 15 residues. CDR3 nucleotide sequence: TGTGCCAGCAGCGCAGGCCGTAGGGGGAACACTGAAGCTTTCTTT. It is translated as CASSAGRRGNTEAFF.

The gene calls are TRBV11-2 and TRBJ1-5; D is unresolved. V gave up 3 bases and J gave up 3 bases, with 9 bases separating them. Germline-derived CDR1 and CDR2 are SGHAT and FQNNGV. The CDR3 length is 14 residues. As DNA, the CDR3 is TGTGCCAGCAGCTTTGGAGGCCCCAATCAGCCCCAGCATTTT. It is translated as CASSFGGPNQPQHF.

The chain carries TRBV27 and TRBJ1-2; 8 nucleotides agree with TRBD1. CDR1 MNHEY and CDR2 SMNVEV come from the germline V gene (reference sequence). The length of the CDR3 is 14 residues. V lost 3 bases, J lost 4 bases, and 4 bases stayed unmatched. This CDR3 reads CASSFSGGFYGYTF. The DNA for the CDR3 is TGTGCCAGCAGTTTTTCAGGGGGCTTCTATGGCTACACCTTC.

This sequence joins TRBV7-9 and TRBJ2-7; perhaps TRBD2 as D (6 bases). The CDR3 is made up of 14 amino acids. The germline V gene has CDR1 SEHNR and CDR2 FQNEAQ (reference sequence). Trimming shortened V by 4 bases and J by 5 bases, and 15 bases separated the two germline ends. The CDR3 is CASSSHGSFDEQYF. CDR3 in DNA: TGTGCCAGCAGCTCCCACGGGAGCTTCGACGAGCAGTACTTC.

CDR3 coding DNA: TGTGCCAGCAGTTACTATCCGGGTCGGGACGACGAGCAGTACTTC. It is translated as CASSYYPGRDDEQYF. The J gene is TRBJ2-7, the V gene TRBV6-5; either TRBD1 or TRBD2 may fit D (5 bases each). The germline V gene encodes CDR1 MNHEY and CDR2 SVGAGI. The CDR3 length is 15 residues. Trimming pared 1 base from V and 5 bases from J, leaving 15 bases between.

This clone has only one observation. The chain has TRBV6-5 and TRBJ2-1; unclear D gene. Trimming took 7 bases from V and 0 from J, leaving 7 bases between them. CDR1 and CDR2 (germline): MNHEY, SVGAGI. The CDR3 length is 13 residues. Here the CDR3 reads CASTANSYNEQFF. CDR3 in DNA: TGTGCCAGCACGGCGAACTCCTACAATGAGCAGTTCTTC.

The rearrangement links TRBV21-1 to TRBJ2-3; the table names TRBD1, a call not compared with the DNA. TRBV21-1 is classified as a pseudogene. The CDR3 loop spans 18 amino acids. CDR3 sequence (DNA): TGTGCCAGCAGCAGAACACTCTCTCCGACAGACGCTGTGGATACGCAGTATTTT. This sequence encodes CASSRTLSPTDAVDTQYF.

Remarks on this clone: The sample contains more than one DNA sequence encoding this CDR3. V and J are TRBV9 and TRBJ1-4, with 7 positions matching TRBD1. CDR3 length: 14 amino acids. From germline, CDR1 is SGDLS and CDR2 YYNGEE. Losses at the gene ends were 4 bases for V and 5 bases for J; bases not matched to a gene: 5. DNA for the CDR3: TGTGCCAGCAGCCCACAGGGGTCAAATGAAAAACTGTTTTTT. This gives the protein CASSPQGSNEKLFF.

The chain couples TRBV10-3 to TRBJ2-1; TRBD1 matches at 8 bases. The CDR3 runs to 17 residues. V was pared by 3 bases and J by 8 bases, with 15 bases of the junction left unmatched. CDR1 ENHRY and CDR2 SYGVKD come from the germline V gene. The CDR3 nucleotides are TGTGCCATCAGTGAATCCGCCGGGACAGGACACATCGATGAGCAGTTCTTC. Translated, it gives CAISESAGTGHIDEQFF.

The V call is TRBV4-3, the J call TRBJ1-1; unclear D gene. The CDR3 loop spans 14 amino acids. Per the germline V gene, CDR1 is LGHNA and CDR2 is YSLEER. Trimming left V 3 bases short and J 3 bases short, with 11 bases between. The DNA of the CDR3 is TGCGCCAGCAGCCACCGGACCGTCGACACTGAAGCTTTCTTT. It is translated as CASSHRTVDTEAFF.

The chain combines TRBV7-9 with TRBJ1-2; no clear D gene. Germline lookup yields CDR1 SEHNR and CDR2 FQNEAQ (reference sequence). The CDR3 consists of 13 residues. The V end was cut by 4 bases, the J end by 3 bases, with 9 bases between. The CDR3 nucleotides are TGTGCCAGCAGCTCCGACCTGTACTATGGCTACACCTTC. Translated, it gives CASSSDLYYGYTF.

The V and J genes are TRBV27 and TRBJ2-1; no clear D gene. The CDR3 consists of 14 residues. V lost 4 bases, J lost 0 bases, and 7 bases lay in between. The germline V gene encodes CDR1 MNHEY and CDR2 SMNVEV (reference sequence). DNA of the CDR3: TGTGCCAGCAGTTCCCTGATCTCCTACAATGAGCAGTTCTTC. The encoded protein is CASSSLISYNEQFF.

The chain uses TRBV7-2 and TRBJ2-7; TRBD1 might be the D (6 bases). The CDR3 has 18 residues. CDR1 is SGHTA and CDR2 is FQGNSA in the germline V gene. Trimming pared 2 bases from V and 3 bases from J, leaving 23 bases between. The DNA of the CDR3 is TGTGCCAGCAGCTTAAGCCCCGGGACACTGTCCTTATTCTACGAGCAGTACTTC. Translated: CASSLSPGTLSLFYEQYF.

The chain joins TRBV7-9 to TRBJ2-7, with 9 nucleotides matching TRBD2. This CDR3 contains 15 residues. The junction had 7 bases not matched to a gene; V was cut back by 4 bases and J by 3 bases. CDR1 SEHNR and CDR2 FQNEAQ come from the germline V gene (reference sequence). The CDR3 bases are TGTGCCAGCAGCTCCGGACTAGCGATTGACTACGAGCAGTACTTC. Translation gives CASSSGLAIDYEQYF.

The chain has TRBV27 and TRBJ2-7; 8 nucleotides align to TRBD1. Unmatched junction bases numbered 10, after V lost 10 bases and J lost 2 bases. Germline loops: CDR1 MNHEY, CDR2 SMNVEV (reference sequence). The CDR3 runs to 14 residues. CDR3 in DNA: TGTGCCACCTCCGCCGGGACAGGTCCCTACGAGCAGTACTTC. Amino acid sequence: CATSAGTGPYEQYF.

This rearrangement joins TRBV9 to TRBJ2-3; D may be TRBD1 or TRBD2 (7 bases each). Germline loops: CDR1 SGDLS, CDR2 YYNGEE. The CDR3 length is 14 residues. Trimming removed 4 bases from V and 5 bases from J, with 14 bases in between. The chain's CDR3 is CASSQGGGGDTQYF. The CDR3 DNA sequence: TGTGCCAGCAGCCAAGGGGGCGGGGGAGATACGCAGTATTTT.

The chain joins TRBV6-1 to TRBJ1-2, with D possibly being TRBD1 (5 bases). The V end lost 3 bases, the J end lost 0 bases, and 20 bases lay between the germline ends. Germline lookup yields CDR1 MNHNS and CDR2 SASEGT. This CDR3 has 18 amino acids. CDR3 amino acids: CASSEWEHGDSANYGYTF. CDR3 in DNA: TGTGCCAGCAGTGAGTGGGAACACGGGGACTCAGCTAACTATGGCTACACCTTC.